This T cell receptor (beta chain) is from a study of T cell responses to AZD1222 COVID-19 vaccine listed by TCRdb under 2021. As for the study more broadly: AZD1222 recipients whose second dose came at about 4 weeks and those whose second dose came at about 12 weeks were combined into one group, since spike-specific TCR depth and breadth did not differ between the two schedules. Trial participants were enrolled into age subgroups of 18-55, 56-69 and 70-plus years, which contained about 150, 28 and 57 TCR-sequenced participants, respectively. TCR sequencing covered 233 trial participants: 200 to 220 given two doses of AZD1222 and some 25 given two doses of MenACWY control vaccine. General findings and caveats noted by the study authors: CD4 TCRs associated with the vaccine covered the entire spike protein, and the dominant responses were in regions 160-218 and 743-854. After two AZD1222 doses, spike-specific TCR breadth and depth were significantly higher than at day 0 and than in MenACWY recipients. Only five to seven AZD1222 recipients were SARS-CoV-2 seropositive at baseline, limiting conclusions about previously exposed vaccinees. Epitopes outside the regions mutated in the B.1.351 and B.1.1.7 variants were reportedly recognized by nearly half of the unique spike-specific TCRs. In the small 56-69-year group, the increase in depth fell short of significance, most likely because of low power. Most participants were white British and females outnumbered males, and the authors suggested that clonal diversity may have been underestimated. No day 14 peak-response samples were available, so repertoires were characterized only after the peak T cell response.

CDR1 and CDR2, per the germline V gene (reference sequence), are SGHAT and FQDESV. Spanning cysteine to phenylalanine, the CDR3 consists of 15 amino acids. Of all the DNA, just the CDR3 is kept, 45 bases in frame from base 1. Cut back by 3 bases and 2 bases, the V and J ends lie 14 bases apart. The CDR3 regions of human TCRbeta chains were analyzed by immunosequencing. Turning to the authors' computational methods: TCRs in the repertoires were matched against a reference library of SARS-CoV-2-specific TCRs that had been generated with the MIRA antigen-specificity platform. Breadth meant the fraction of unique TCRs that were SARS-CoV-2-associated, whereas depth meant the fraction of total T cells that were SARS-CoV-2-associated. Using the MIRA data, each spike-specific TCR was assigned both to the spike region to which the TCR was reactive and to a CD4 or CD8 class. Log10-transformed breadth and depth values were compared by one-way ANOVA with Sidak's multiple comparisons tests. This immuneACCESS table, as held by TCRdb, lists in-frame sequences with V and J called but not all clones. Of the missing ones, under half trace to an unresolved V gene in checked studies; the others have no known cause. V and J calls and clone size are those listed in that table; D and trimming were worked out from the DNA. The sample includes 130,000 to 150,000 clones, with around 93% observed a single time. Together, the top ten hold around 1.9% of the sample.

A note on this clone: The specificity of this receptor is unknown. No much larger clonotype is one base removed from it; base qualities were not supplied.

Taken with the paper, the label for time point translates to: baseline before first vaccination. Vaccinee samples came from UK trials COV001 and COV002, including a single-blind randomized controlled phase 2/3 trial of AZD1222 (ChAdOx1 nCoV-19) in healthy adults. For TCRbeta chain sequencing, PBMC samples from trial participants were taken at day 0 and at day 28 after the second dose. This receptor was taken from an adult in good health. The material sequenced was peripheral blood, taken on day 0 of AZD1222 vaccination. The chain is made from TRBV11-1 and TRBJ2-7, with a weak D call of TRBD2 (6 bases match). This receptor has the CDR3 CASSFLSGTTYEQYF. The nucleotides are TGTGCCAGCAGCTTCCTTAGCGGTACCACCTACGAGCAGTACTTC. The full variable domain, completed from the reference TRBV11-1 and TRBJ2-7 proteins outside the CDR3, reads EAEVAQSPRYKITEKSQAVAFWCDPISGHATLYWYRQILGQGPELLVQFQDESVVDDSQLPKDRFSAERLKGVDSTLKIQPAELGDSAMYLCASSFLSGTTYEQYFGPGTRLTVT.